The 18 T cell receptor beta chains below were found in one sample sequenced in a study of blood T cell repertoires in COVID-19 (dated by TCRdb to 2019 to 2021). The library was built by means of the immunoSEQ multiplex PCR assay. What TCRdb holds here is the immuneACCESS table cut down to in-frame rearrangements. Part of the clones is not present; checked against another copy, under half of the missing clones reflect an unresolved V gene, and the others are unexplained. The sample table contains under 250,000 clones; only one count was recorded for 70% to 90% of them. Roughly 1.7% of the sample belongs to the ten largest clones. Sequencing was done on a sample of PBMCs or T cells enriched from blood (not recorded which). The receptors derive from a man aged 35-49 years who had recovered from COVID-19.

The V call is TRBV27, the J call TRBJ1-3; 8 positions agree with TRBD1. V lost 4 bases, J lost 1 base, and 9 bases stayed unmatched. Germline-derived CDR1 and CDR2 are MNHEY and SMNVEV (reference sequence). The CDR3 loop spans 17 amino acids. CDR3 in amino acids: CASSSRTGIWSGNTIYF. CDR3 sequence (DNA): TGTGCCAGCAGTTCCCGGACAGGGATCTGGTCTGGAAACACCATATATTTT.

The V and J genes are TRBV19 and TRBJ2-7; 15 nucleotides align to TRBD2. From germline, CDR1 is LNHDA and CDR2 SQIVND (reference sequence). CDR3 length equals 15 residues. V dropped 6 bases and J dropped 4; count of bases not matched to a gene: 4. This CDR3 is CASREGLAGGYEQYF. The CDR3 nucleotides are TGTGCCAGTAGAGAAGGACTAGCGGGAGGGTACGAGCAGTACTTC.

V gene TRBV11-2 combines with J gene TRBJ2-1; TRBD2 agrees at 11 bases. V lost 4 bases and J lost 7; bases outside the gene matches: 9. The CDR3 is 16 amino acids. Germline values: CDR1 SGHAT, CDR2 FQNNGV. The CDR3 DNA follows: TGTGCCAGCAGCTCCACTTTAGCGGGGGGGCTTAATGAGCAGTTCTTC. This encodes CASSSTLAGGLNEQFF.

This clone appeared once. This rearrangement joins TRBV7-9 to TRBJ1-3; D unclear. The ends were cut back, 1 base at V and 5 bases at J, with 15 bases in the middle. CDR3 length: 16 amino acids. Germline-derived CDR1 and CDR2 are SEHNR and FQNEAQ (reference sequence). The CDR3 sequence is CASSLGSLAGRNTIYF. In DNA form, the CDR3 reads TGTGCCAGCAGCTTAGGATCGTTGGCCGGGAGAAACACCATATATTTT.

The chain has TRBV5-1 and TRBJ2-3; no reliable D call. Trimming pared 0 bases from V and 1 base from J, leaving 15 bases between. Germline CDR1 reads SGHRS; CDR2 reads YFSETQ. The CDR3 runs to 17 residues. The CDR3 spells CASSLEIPDWGTDTQYF. The CDR3 nucleotides are TGCGCCAGCAGCTTGGAAATTCCAGACTGGGGCACAGATACGCAGTATTTT.

This clone came up once. The genes are TRBV7-9 and TRBJ2-7; TRBD1 might be the D (5 bases). This CDR3 contains 13 residues. V gave up 5 bases and J gave up 3 bases, with 11 bases separating them. Germline CDR1 is SEHNR and CDR2 is FQNEAQ (reference sequence). The CDR3 loop reads CASSPPGNYEQYF. The DNA for the CDR3 is TGTGCCAGCAGCCCCCCAGGGAACTACGAGCAGTACTTC.

V gene TRBV5-4 combines with J gene TRBJ2-7; D possibly corresponds to TRBD2 (6 bases). The germline gives CDR1 SGHNT, CDR2 YYREEE (reference sequence). Trimming cost V 5 bases and J 1 base, with 10 bases left between them. The CDR3 has 13 residues. The CDR3 loop is CASREGSSYEQYF. As DNA, the CDR3 is TGTGCCAGCAGGGAGGGTTCATCCTACGAGCAGTACTTC. Full variable domain (outside the CDR3, taken from reference TRBV5-4 and TRBJ2-7): ETGVTQSPTHLIKTRGQQVTLRCSSQSGHNTVSWYQQALGQGPQFIFQYYREEENGRGNFPPRFSGLQFPNYSSELNVNALELDDSALYLCASREGSSYEQYFGPGTRLTVT.

V and J are TRBV4-2 and TRBJ2-5; 10 bases are shared with TRBD2. Trimming cost V 5 bases and J 4 bases; bases outside gene matches: 10. Germline V gives CDR1 LGHNA, CDR2 YNFKEQ. This CDR3 is 16 amino acids long. The CDR3 region is CASSSGSGGAGETQYF. The CDR3 nucleotides read TGTGCCAGCAGCTCCGGGAGCGGGGGGGCAGGAGAGACCCAGTACTTC.

V and J are TRBV2 and TRBJ1-1, with 9 positions matching TRBD1. V lost 6 bases, J lost 0 bases, and 5 bases stayed unmatched. Germline V gene sequence: CDR1 SNHLY, CDR2 FYNNEI. CDR3 size: 15 residues. The CDR3 DNA reads TGTGCCAGCAGCGGACAGGGGATAATGAACACTGAAGCTTTCTTT. This translates into CASSGQGIMNTEAFF.

The chain carries TRBV28 and TRBJ1-1, with D possibly TRBD1 on 6 matching bases. Between the trimmed V and J ends, which lost 5 bases and 5 bases, there was a span of 15 bases. Germline V gene sequence: CDR1 MDHEN, CDR2 SYDVKM. This CDR3 region has 14 residues. CDR3 in amino acids: CASSPPLRGTEAFF. The CDR3 DNA reads TGTGCCAGCAGTCCTCCATTAAGGGGGACTGAAGCTTTCTTT.

This clone was detected a few times. The genes are TRBV5-1 and TRBJ2-5; a weak D match, TRBD1 (5 bases). Germline lookup yields CDR1 SGHRS and CDR2 YFSETQ. The CDR3 extends over 16 amino acids. Trimming cost V 2 bases and J 0 bases, with 14 bases left between them. In DNA, the CDR3 is TGCGCCAGCAGCTTTCAGGCAGGGATACACCAAGAGACCCAGTACTTC. Protein sequence: CASSFQAGIHQETQYF.

The rearrangement uses TRBV4-1 and TRBJ2-1, with a tentative D call TRBD2 (6 bases). Germline V gene sequence: CDR1 MGHRA, CDR2 YSYEKL. V was pared by 3 bases and J by 5 bases, with 11 bases between. This CDR3 spans 14 amino acids. The CDR3, as DNA: TGCGCCAGCAGCCAGGGACTTCTGCACAATGAGCAGTTCTTC. Its translation is CASSQGLLHNEQFF.

The chain joins TRBV5-1 to TRBJ2-5; 11 bases agree with TRBD1. V was clipped by 4 bases and J by 5 bases; unmatched bases: 1. Germline CDR1 and CDR2: SGHRS and YFSETQ. The CDR3 covers 13 residues. Here the CDR3 DNA reads TGCGCCAGCAGCGGGGACAGGGGGGAGACCCAGTACTTC. This sequence encodes CASSGDRGETQYF.

This clone was detected many times. The chain couples TRBV30 to TRBJ1-3; 7 bases align to TRBD1. Germline CDR1 is GTSNPN and CDR2 is SVGIG (reference sequence). J gave up 11 bases and V 3 bases, and 10 bases lay outside the gene matches. CDR3 size: 13 residues. CDR3 bases: TGTGCCTGGAGCGTAAGACAGGGATCTGCCATATATTTT. Its protein product is CAWSVRQGSAIYF.

The J gene is TRBJ1-5, the V gene TRBV7-9, with 12 bases that match TRBD1. Per germline, CDR1 SEHNR and CDR2 FQNEAQ (reference sequence). The CDR3 extends over 18 amino acids. With 1 base clipped from V and 4 bases from J, the junction kept 8 bases outside the gene matches. CDR3 in amino acids: CASSLGGTGGQGNQPQHF. CDR3 bases: TGTGCCAGCAGCTTAGGAGGGACAGGGGGCCAAGGGAATCAGCCCCAGCATTTT.

This clone was seen more than once but under ten times. The chain employs TRBV18 and TRBJ1-3; 8 bases match TRBD1. V lost 3 bases and J lost 2; bases outside the gene matches: 6. Per the germline V gene, CDR1 is KGHSH and CDR2 is LQKENI. This CDR3 has 16 amino acids. In nucleotides, the CDR3 is TGTGCCAGCTCACCCTCATTGGACAGGGCTGGAAACACCATATATTTT. It codes for CASSPSLDRAGNTIYF. Using reference TRBV18 and TRBJ1-3 for the parts outside the CDR3, the full variable domain is NAGVMQNPRHLVRRRGQEARLRCSPMKGHSHVYWYRQLPEEGLKFMVYLQKENIIDESGMPKERFSAEFPKEGPSILRIQQVVRGDSAAYFCASSPSLDRAGNTIYFGEGSWLTVV.

V and J are TRBV11-3 and TRBJ2-7; tentative D call: TRBD2 (5 bases). Germline CDR1 reads SGHNT; CDR2 reads YENEEA. V was clipped by 5 bases and J by 0 bases, with 8 bases between them. The length of the CDR3 is 13 residues. CDR3 bases: TGTGCCAGCAGCGTGGGGAGCTCCTACGAGCAGTACTTC. The encoded protein is CASSVGSSYEQYF.

This chain links TRBV30 with TRBJ1-4; 8 bases map to TRBD1. Germline V CDR1 and CDR2: GTSNPN, SVGIG (reference sequence). The junction had 5 bases not matched to a gene; V was cut back by 3 bases and J by 5 bases. The CDR3 consists of 14 residues. The CDR3 sequence: CAWSPDRVNEKLFF. The CDR3 region has the DNA TGTGCCTGGAGCCCGGACAGGGTGAATGAAAAACTGTTTTTT.